These 19 T cell receptor beta chains came from one sample sequenced in a study of regulatory T cells in long-lasting Graves disease. According to the study, TCR beta libraries were built with iRepertoire HTBI primers and CDR3-region Arm-PCR. TCRdb passed the multiplex PCR reads through MiXCR, listing each CDR3 protein once. The sample has around 450,000 distinct CDR3 sequences; 15% are singletons. Indicated time point: newly diagnosed GD, antithyroid drugs for less than 3 months. TCR sequences were obtained from RNA taken from PBMCs. These records were also assigned to another study, of T cells in Graves' hyperthyroidism and ophthalmopathy.

The material was peripheral blood mononuclear cells (PBMCs), obtained at new diagnosis, from a patient treated with antithyroid drugs. Receptors originate from a woman in her thirties with Graves disease.

This clonotype has ten or more counts. The V call is TRBV20-1, the J call TRBJ2-6, with a possible D match to TRBD1 (5 bases). Germline V gene data show CDR1 as DFQATT and CDR2 as SNEGSKA (reference sequence). The CDR3 extends over 14 amino acids. V was cut by 5 bases and J by 1 base, with 9 bases left in between. CDR3 DNA sequence: TGCAGTGCTCCCCGACAGTCTGGGGCCAACGTCCTGACTTTC. Encoded protein: CSAPRQSGANVLTF.

In this sample, this clonotype turned up many times. The chain has TRBV13 and TRBJ2-5, with 8 bases lining up with TRBD1. Germline V gives CDR1 PRHDT, CDR2 FYEKMQ (reference sequence). V gave up 5 bases and J gave up 5 bases; unmatched junction bases: 10. This CDR3 contains 15 residues. In nucleotides, the CDR3 is TGTGCCAGCAGCCCTCAGGGGGCCGGGGCGGAGACCCAGTACTTC. Residues: CASSPQGAGAETQYF.

A note on this clonotype: Mismatch with germline at one junction end may stem from a read error. The chain uses TRBV30 and TRBJ2-7; tentatively, D is TRBD1 (6 bases). The germline V gene has CDR1 GTSNPN and CDR2 SVGIG (reference sequence). There are 11 residues in the CDR3. This CDR3 reads CPWSRGYEQYF. The CDR3 bases are TGTCCCTGGTCCAGGGGCTACGAGCAGTACTTC.

This clonotype was observed many times. CDR3 in amino acids: CASSLGGGGTGVSTDTQYF. The CDR3, as DNA: TGTGCCAGCAGCTTAGGCGGGGGGGGGACAGGGGTTAGCACAGATACGCAGTATTTT. The chain uses TRBV7-8 and TRBJ2-3, with D tentatively TRBD1 (10 bases). This CDR3 has 19 residues. Germline V lookup: CDR1 SGHVS, CDR2 FQNEAQ. The ends were cut back, 1 base at V and 0 bases at J, with 20 bases in the middle.

This clonotype was counted at least ten times. The V gene is TRBV11-3, the J gene TRBJ2-2; tentatively, D is TRBD2 (5 bases). This CDR3 spans 14 amino acids. Germline V gene data show CDR1 as SGHNT and CDR2 as YENEEA. V was trimmed by 2 bases and J by 6 bases, leaving 10 bases between them. The CDR3 is CASSLNRRAGELFF. As DNA, the CDR3 is TGTGCCAGCAGCTTAAATCGGCGGGCCGGGGAGCTGTTTTTT.

This clonotype was observed a handful of times. V and J are TRBV18 and TRBJ2-7, with TRBD1 matching 7 bases. The V and J ends lost 8 bases and 2 bases, in that order; junction bases with no gene match: 6. The CDR3 length is 13 residues. Germline V gives CDR1 KGHSH, CDR2 LQKENI. CDR3 residues: CASGQAQAYEQYF. The CDR3 DNA reads as TGTGCCAGCGGACAGGCTCAGGCCTACGAGCAGTACTTC.

In its sample, this clonotype was seen many times. This chain joins TRBV11-2 and TRBJ1-2; D is unresolved. The V and J ends lost 0 bases and 0 bases respectively, with 11 bases between them. The CDR3 sequence is 16 residues long. Germline CDR1 is SGHAT and CDR2 is FQNNGV. Written as DNA, the CDR3 is TGTGCCAGCAGCTTAGATCCAGAAGGGACTAACTATGGCTACACCTTC. This codes for CASSLDPEGTNYGYTF.

This clonotype was observed a few times. The chain uses TRBV19 and TRBJ2-7; D is unresolved. This CDR3 comprises 14 residues. The V gene's germline CDR1 is LNHDA and CDR2 SQIVND (reference sequence). The germline V and J ends were trimmed by 3 bases and 5 bases, with 14 bases remaining between them. The CDR3 is CASSIEDADHEQYF. The DNA for the CDR3 is TGTGCCAGTAGTATCGAGGACGCCGACCACGAGCAGTACTTC.

In this sample, this clonotype turned up many times. The V and J genes are TRBV5-1 and TRBJ1-1; D gene unclear. CDR3 length: 13 amino acids. Trimming shortened V by 4 bases and J by 2 bases, and 9 bases separated the two germline ends. CDR1 SGHRS and CDR2 YFSETQ come from the germline V gene. In DNA, the CDR3 is TGCGCCAGCAGCATTGGTCAAAACACTGAAGCTTTCTTT. This translates into CASSIGQNTEAFF.

In its sample, this clonotype was seen many times. The chain recombines TRBV10-1 with TRBJ2-7; the match to TRBD2 covers 12 bases. The junction had 1 base not matched to a gene; V was cut back by 0 bases and J by 4 bases. Germline V gene lookup returns CDR1 WNHNN and CDR2 SYGVQD (reference sequence). The CDR3 spans 15 residues. The CDR3 reads CASSESTSGGYEQYF. The CDR3 DNA reads as TGCGCCAGCAGTGAGTCGACTAGCGGGGGTTACGAGCAGTACTTC.

At least ten counts were recorded for this clonotype. The chain has TRBV12-3 or TRBV12-4 and TRBJ2-7; TRBD2 aligns across 11 bases. After removal of 7 bases from V and 6 bases from J, the junction contained 14 bases not matched to a gene. CDR3 length equals 16 residues. As DNA, the CDR3 is TGTGCCAGCACCCTGTGGGGCACTAGCGGGAGTCCCGAGCAGTACTTC. Encoded protein: CASTLWGTSGSPEQYF.

This clonotype was picked up many times. This chain uses TRBV28 with TRBJ2-1, with D tentatively TRBD1 (6 bases). Trimming left V 6 bases short and J 4 bases short, with 22 bases between. CDR3 length: 17 amino acids. Germline CDR1 reads MDHEN; CDR2 reads SYDVKM. Here the CDR3 reads CASRGILGGSPYNEQFF. In nucleotides, the CDR3 is TGTGCCAGCAGGGGGATTTTAGGGGGTAGCCCTTACAATGAGCAGTTCTTC.

The chain employs TRBV3-1 and TRBJ1-3; maybe TRBD1 (5 bases). Germline CDR1 is LGHDT and CDR2 is YNNKEL (reference sequence). V was clipped by 4 bases and J by 0 bases, with 10 bases between them. This CDR3 spans 15 amino acids. Written as DNA, the CDR3 is TGTGCCAGCAGCCGGGACGTATTCTCTGGAAACACCATATATTTT. Amino acids: CASSRDVFSGNTIYF. Using reference TRBV3-1 and TRBJ1-3 for the parts outside the CDR3, the full variable domain is DTAVSQTPKYLVTQMGNDKSIKCEQNLGHDTMYWYKQDSKKFLKIMFSYNNKELIINETVPNRFSPKSPDKAHLNLHINSLELGDSAVYFCASSRDVFSGNTIYFGEGSWLTVV.

This clonotype has a count of ten or more. V is TRBV18 and J is TRBJ2-7; D uncertain. Germline V gene sequence: CDR1 KGHSH, CDR2 LQKENI. Deletions cut 8 bases from V and 0 bases from J, with 11 bases between. The CDR3 extends over 13 amino acids. The CDR3 here is CASRGRSSYEQYF. The CDR3 nucleotides read TGTGCCAGCCGAGGACGGAGCTCCTACGAGCAGTACTTC.

This chain links TRBV6-1 with TRBJ1-3; 9 bases line up with TRBD1. The CDR3 covers 17 residues. The V segment lost 6 bases and the J segment 0 bases; nucleotides outside the gene matches: 9. CDR1 is MNHNS and CDR2 is SASEGT in the germline V gene. The CDR3 coding sequence is TGTGCCAGCAGCCGCGGACAGGGGCTCCCCTCTGGAAACACCATATATTTT. It translates to CASSRGQGLPSGNTIYF.

This clonotype has a count of ten or more. The rearrangement uses TRBV27 and TRBJ2-1; no clear D. V lost 0 bases and J 4 bases, leaving 13 bases between the germline ends. Germline CDR1 is MNHEY and CDR2 is SMNVEV (reference sequence). CDR3 length: 16 residues. The CDR3 coding sequence is TGTGCCAGCAGTTTATCGGGGTTACCTCCTTACAATGAGCAGTTCTTC. Amino acids: CASSLSGLPPYNEQFF.

The chain carries TRBV7-3 and TRBJ2-3, with TRBD1 matching over 9 bases. In germline, CDR1 is SGHTA, CDR2 FQGTGA. The CDR3 is made up of 15 amino acids. The trim removed 5 bases at V and 1 base at J, leaving 4 bases unmatched. The CDR3 is CASSPQGARTDTQYF. The CDR3 bases are TGTGCCAGCAGCCCACAGGGGGCTCGCACAGATACGCAGTATTTT.

This clonotype was observed many times. DNA for the CDR3: TGTGCCAGCAGCTTATACGGCGGCCTCTCCTACGAGCAGTACTTC. This gives the protein CASSLYGGLSYEQYF. The rearrangement uses TRBV7-3 and TRBJ2-7; D unresolved. The CDR3 length is 15 residues. Germline CDR1 is SGHTA and CDR2 is FQGTGA. V was cut by 2 bases and J by 0 bases, with 11 bases left in between.

This clonotype was counted at least ten times. This chain connects TRBV7-9 to TRBJ2-5; D might be TRBD1 (6 bases). V lost 4 bases to trimming and J lost 4 bases, with 13 bases between them. The CDR3 extends over 14 amino acids. Germline V lookup: CDR1 SEHNR, CDR2 FQNEAQ (reference sequence). The CDR3 DNA reads TGTGCCAGCAGCTCGACAGGAGTAGGAGAGACCCAGTACTTC. This codes for CASSSTGVGETQYF. Combining the CDR3 with reference TRBV7-9 and TRBJ2-5 gives the whole variable domain DTGVSQNPRHKITKRGQNVTFRCDPISEHNRLYWYRQTLGQGPEFLTYFQNEAQLEKSRLLSDRFSAERPKGSFSTLEIQRTEQGDSAMYLCASSSTGVGETQYFGPGTRLLVL.